This note documents a single T cell receptor (beta chain) sequence. The CDR3 sequence is 13 residues long. The germline V gene encodes CDR1 LNHDA and CDR2 SQIVND (reference sequence). V was cut by 4 bases and J by 5 bases, with 11 bases left in between. This sample is drawn from a study of T cell responses to AZD1222 COVID-19 vaccine. The data were produced by immunoSEQ multiplex PCR, yet TCRdb's version contains in-frame clones alone and is incomplete. The sample shows 120,000 to 150,000 clones, 90% to 95% of them seen only once. The specimen comprised peripheral blood, sampled on day 0 of AZD1222 vaccination. The clonotype was recovered from an adult in good health. The V and J genes are TRBV19 and TRBJ1-2; D call uncertain. As DNA, the CDR3 is TGTGCCAGTAGTACAGAGACTGTTTATGGCTACACCTTC. This encodes CASSTETVYGYTF.